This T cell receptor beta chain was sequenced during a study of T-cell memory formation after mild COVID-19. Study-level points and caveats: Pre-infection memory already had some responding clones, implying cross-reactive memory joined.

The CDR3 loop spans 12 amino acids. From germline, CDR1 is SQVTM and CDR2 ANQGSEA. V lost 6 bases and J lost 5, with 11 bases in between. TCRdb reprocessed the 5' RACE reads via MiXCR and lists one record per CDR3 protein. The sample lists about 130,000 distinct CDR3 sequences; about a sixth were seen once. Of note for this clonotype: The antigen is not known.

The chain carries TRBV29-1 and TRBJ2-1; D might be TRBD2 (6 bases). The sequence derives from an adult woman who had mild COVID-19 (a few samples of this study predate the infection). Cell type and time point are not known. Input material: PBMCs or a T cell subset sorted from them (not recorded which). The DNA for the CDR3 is TGCAGCGTGGCCGGAGGGAACAATGAGCAGTTCTTC. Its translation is CSVAGGNNEQFF.